This TCR beta chain was sequenced during a study of vaccination and CD4 T cells after COVID-19. Study in general: Those taking part got two shots of either the BNT162b2 or the mRNA-1273 vaccine.

CD4+ T cells that had been cultured provided DNA sequenced with the Oncomine TCR Beta short-read assay. TCRdb called the PCR reads again in MiXCR, with one record for every CDR3 protein. There are over 15,000 distinct CDR3 sequences in the sample; 45% to 50% occur only once, and around 4.1% lies in the top ten. Treatment of the sample: 10-day PBMC culture with coronavirus spike peptide pools or control peptides (ViraFEST assay). The V and J ends lost 6 bases and 8 bases respectively, with 16 bases between them. The CDR3 length is 14 residues. Germline V gene lookup returns CDR1 MNHEY and CDR2 SMNVEV (reference sequence). Comment on this clonotype: Its antigen is as yet unknown.

The chain recombines TRBV27 with TRBJ1-4, with D tentatively TRBD1 (6 bases). Sequenced material: CD4+ T cells from blood, cultured in vitro. The receptor comes from a human donor who had recovered from COVID-19. The CDR3 spells CASSYGGPREKLFF. The CDR3 nucleotides are TGTGCCAGCAGCTATGGGGGGCCTCGGGAAAAACTGTTTTTT. Combining the CDR3 with reference TRBV27 and TRBJ1-4 gives the whole variable domain EAQVTQNPRYLITVTGKKLTVTCSQNMNHEYMSWYRQDPGLGLRQIYYSMNVEVTDKGDVPEGYKVSRKEKRNFPLILESPSPNQTSLYFCASSYGGPREKLFFGSGTQLSVL.